Shown below are 18 T cell receptor beta chains from a single sample sequenced in a study of synovial regulatory T cells in juvenile arthritis. Points from the study as a whole: Blood Treg cells that were inflammation-associated showed lower TCR diversity than other blood Treg cells.

No antigen has been identified for these receptors. Data came from immunoSEQ multiplex PCR; TCRdb stores just in-frame clones and leaves some out. The sample yields over 800 clones, of which the top ten take up 4.4%. The specimen was Treg cells from blood. Specified subset: HLA-DR+ inflammation-associated blood Treg cells. The receptors stem from a donor aged 2-29 years with juvenile idiopathic arthritis.

Judged by frequency, this clone is medium-sized. The rearrangement joins TRBV10-3 to TRBJ1-5; TCRdb proposes TRBD1, but this gene call is untestable without DNA. Germline-derived CDR1 and CDR2 are ENHRY and SYGVKD. CDR3 length: 14 amino acids. No DNA sequence was recorded. CDR3 loop: CAISRTGDNQPQHF.

This clone registers medium-sized by frequency. The chain joins TRBV7-2 to TRBJ2-3; TCRdb reports TRBD2, a call that lacks DNA to check it against. Germline CDR1 and CDR2: SGHTA and FQGNSA. This CDR3 has 11 amino acids. No coding sequence is recorded. The CDR3 loop is CASSGGNTQYF.

Considering frequency, this clone is medium-sized. The chain combines TRBV29-1 with TRBJ2-5. The V gene's germline CDR1 is SQVTM and CDR2 ANQGSEA. The CDR3 consists of 13 residues. Only the protein sequence is given. The CDR3 protein is CSVSNWGQETQYF.

This clone is deemed medium-sized by its frequency. The chain joins TRBV4-2 to TRBJ1-3. The CDR3 runs to 16 residues. Nucleotide data are not available. CDR1 and CDR2 from the germline V gene are LGHNA and YNFKEQ. The CDR3 loop reads CASSQGQLGEGNTIYF.

Measured by frequency, this clone is medium-sized. The chain couples TRBV7-2 to TRBJ2-1. Germline-derived CDR1 and CDR2 are SGHTA and FQGNSA. CDR3 length equals 13 residues. No DNA has been recorded. CDR3 loop: CATLESAYNEQFF.

Its frequency marks this clone as medium-sized (0.01 to 0.1%). The chain combines TRBV5-1 with TRBJ2-1; there is no DNA to check the TCRdb D call of TRBD2. The CDR3 length is 13 residues. No nucleotide data were recorded. Germline CDR1 reads SGHRS; CDR2 reads YFSETQ. The CDR3: CASRGDDYGEQFF.

Measured by frequency, this clone is medium-sized. The chain is built from TRBV6-5 and TRBJ2-5; TCRdb's D gene call, TRBD1, goes unchecked for lack of DNA. The CDR3 runs 15 residues. No DNA is listed. Germline assignment: CDR1 MNHEY and CDR2 SVGAGI. CDR3 sequence reads: CASRFSGGRGETQYF.

Judged by frequency, this clone is medium-sized (0.01 to 0.1%). V is TRBV28 and J is TRBJ1-1. Looked up from germline, CDR1 is MDHEN and CDR2 is SYDVKM. The CDR3 length is 11 residues. The DNA is unrecorded. CDR3 sequence reads: CGSGDLAEAFF.

This clone ranks as medium-sized in terms of frequency. The chain is built from TRBV6-1 and TRBJ1-2; TCRdb's assignment of TRBD1 cannot be checked, as there is no DNA. Germline CDR1 and CDR2: MNHNS and SASEGT. CDR3 size: 13 residues. The entry carries no DNA sequence. The CDR3 reads CASSHRDRRNLTF.

This clone shows up as medium-sized (0.01 to 0.1%) by frequency. The rearrangement uses TRBV7-2 and TRBJ2-1; no DNA is available, so the TRBD1 call from TCRdb remains unchecked. CDR3 size: 11 residues. The DNA is not on file. The V gene's germline CDR1 is SGHTA and CDR2 FQGNSA. CDR3 residues: CASSFINEQFF.

This clone is identified as medium-sized from frequency. The chain uses TRBV10-3 and TRBJ2-3; TCRdb picks TRBD2, but there is no DNA to check that call. Germline CDR1 ENHRY, CDR2 SYGVKD. CDR3 size: 17 residues. The entry carries no DNA sequence. This chain's CDR3 is CAISESASGRLLDTQYF.

Frequency places this clone as medium-sized (0.01 to 0.1%). This chain joins TRBV5-1 and TRBJ2-7; there is no DNA to check the TCRdb D call of TRBD2. This CDR3 spans 15 amino acids. Only the protein sequence is given. Germline V lookup: CDR1 SGHRS, CDR2 YFSETQ. This chain's CDR3 is CASSDTGTSHYEQYF.

This clone is medium-sized by frequency. This rearrangement joins TRBV19 to TRBJ1-4; the D gene TCRdb calls, TRBD1, cannot be checked with no DNA. Germline values: CDR1 LNHDA, CDR2 SQIVND (reference sequence). The CDR3 consists of 15 residues. DNA was not recorded. CDR3 region: CASSTDRGEDEKLFF.

Considering frequency, this clone is medium-sized. V and J are TRBV7-9 and TRBJ2-1; as DNA is missing, the TRBD2 call by TCRdb cannot be tested. The germline V gene encodes CDR1 SEHNR and CDR2 FQNEAQ (reference sequence). The CDR3 spans 15 residues. No DNA appears here. CDR3 sequence: CASSFTSGAYNEQFF. The whole variable domain, remainder taken from reference TRBV7-9 and TRBJ2-1, is DTGVSQNPRHKITKRGQNVTFRCDPISEHNRLYWYRQTLGQGPEFLTYFQNEAQLEKSRLLSDRFSAERPKGSFSTLEIQRTEQGDSAMYLCASSFTSGAYNEQFFGPGTRLTVL.

Judged by frequency, this clone is medium-sized. V gene TRBV6-1 combines with J gene TRBJ1-1. Per germline, CDR1 MNHNS and CDR2 SASEGT. The CDR3 is 14 residues long. No DNA was logged. The CDR3 region is CASSGGGQNTEAFF.

Measured by frequency, this clone is medium-sized. This chain uses TRBV6-1 with TRBJ2-7; TCRdb's D call of TRBD1 is untestable without DNA. Germline lookup yields CDR1 MNHNS and CDR2 SASEGT. The CDR3 consists of 14 residues. No DNA was logged. The CDR3 spells CASRDRTVTYEQYF.

This clone is labeled medium-sized based on frequency. This chain links TRBV7-2 with TRBJ2-7. The CDR3 runs to 11 residues. No coding sequence is recorded. Per germline, CDR1 SGHTA and CDR2 FQGNSA. The CDR3 region is CASSFTSEQYF.

This clone is classed as medium-sized by frequency. V and J are TRBV6-6 and TRBJ1-2. The germline V gene encodes CDR1 MNHNY and CDR2 SVGAGI (reference sequence). CDR3 size: 12 residues. A DNA sequence was not provided. This CDR3 is CASSYREYGYTF.